Detailed here is one TCR beta chain. The sample belongs to a study of blood T cell repertoires in COVID-19. CDR1 and CDR2 (germline): MNHEY, SMNVEV (reference sequence). After removal of 4 bases from V and 16 bases from J, the junction contained 9 bases not matched to a gene. This CDR3 is 13 amino acids long. Some clones are missing from TCRdb's copy, which holds only in-frame ones; the method was immunoSEQ multiplex PCR. Among about 410,000 clones listed, approximately 89% were seen once. The clonotype comes from a middle-aged woman with COVID-19, enrolled during active disease. The J gene is TRBJ2-4, the V gene TRBV27, with 11 bases that match TRBD1. The source material was peripheral blood. This chain's CDR3 is CASSSRDRGSQYF. Here the CDR3 DNA reads TGTGCCAGCAGTTCCCGGGACAGGGGGTCACAATACTTC.